This T cell receptor (beta chain) was sequenced during a study of post-analysis software for immune sequencing data. Regarding the study as a whole: Relative to controls, patients had about five TRBV segments at higher frequency, with TRBV5-6, TRBV5-1 and TRBV20-1 among these.

This clonotype appeared once. Its specificity is not known. Looked up from germline, CDR1 is DFQATT and CDR2 is SNEGSKA (reference sequence). The V segment lost 4 bases and the J segment 6 bases; nucleotides outside the gene matches: 7. This CDR3 is 14 amino acids long. TCR beta libraries were prepared from cDNA with unique molecular identifiers. TCRdb reanalysed the PCR reads using MiXCR and keeps one entry per CDR3 protein. The table shows roughly 650,000 distinct CDR3 sequences, with approximately 59% occurring only once. The receptor's source is a girl aged 2 to 10 with multiple sclerosis. Sequenced sample: blood. The V and J genes are TRBV20-1 and TRBJ2-1, with TRBD2 matching over 9 bases. The CDR3, as DNA: TGCAGTGCTACCGGGACTAGCTACATCAATGAGCAGTTCTTC. Encoded protein: CSATGTSYINEQFF.